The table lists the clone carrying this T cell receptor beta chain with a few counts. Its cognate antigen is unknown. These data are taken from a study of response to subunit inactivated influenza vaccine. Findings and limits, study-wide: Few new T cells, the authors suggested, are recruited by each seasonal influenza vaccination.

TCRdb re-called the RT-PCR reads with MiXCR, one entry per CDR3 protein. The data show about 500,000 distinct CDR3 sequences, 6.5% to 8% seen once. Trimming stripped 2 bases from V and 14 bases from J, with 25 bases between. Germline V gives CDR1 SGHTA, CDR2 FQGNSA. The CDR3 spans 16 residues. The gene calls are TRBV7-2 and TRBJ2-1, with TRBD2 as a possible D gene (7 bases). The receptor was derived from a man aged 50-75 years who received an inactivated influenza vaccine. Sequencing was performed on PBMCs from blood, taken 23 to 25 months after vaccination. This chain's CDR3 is CASSLSQGGGVSKEFF. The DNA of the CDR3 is TGTGCCAGCAGCTTATCTCAAGGGGGGGGTGTTAGCAAGGAGTTCTTC.